This T cell receptor beta chain was observed in a study of T cell changes during pregnancy in multiple sclerosis. Assay used: immunoSEQ multiplex PCR; TCRdb lists only in-frame clones, some missing. This sample has 45,000 to 60,000 clones, with roughly nine tenths found just once. The V gene's germline CDR1 is SGHRS and CDR2 YFSETQ. With 4 bases clipped from V and 0 bases from J, the junction kept 3 bases outside the gene matches. The CDR3 sequence is 16 residues long. This clonotype was obtained from a female donor with multiple sclerosis, enrolled in a pregnancy study. The V call is TRBV5-1, the J call TRBJ2-1, with 11 positions matching TRBD2. The sample in question was CD4+ T cells from peripheral blood mononuclear cells, obtained in the second trimester of pregnancy. The CDR3 here is CASSVTSGSSYNEQFF. CDR3 DNA sequence: TGCGCCAGCAGCGTCACTAGCGGGAGCTCCTACAATGAGCAGTTCTTC.